One T cell receptor (beta chain) is described in this entry. The target of this receptor is not known. Base qualities were left out, and no much larger clone turns up one base away. The data are from a study of T cell responses to AZD1222 COVID-19 vaccine listed by TCRdb under 2021. A note on the overall study: A total of more than 230 trial participants underwent TCR sequencing, of whom some 210 received two doses of AZD1222 and about 25 received two doses of the MenACWY control vaccine. Trial participants were enrolled by age into 18-55, 56-69 and 70-plus year subgroups, with around 150, 28 and 57 TCR-sequenced participants respectively. What the study reported, not specific to this receptor: After two AZD1222 doses, both the breadth and the depth of spike-specific TCRs were significantly higher than at day 0 and than in MenACWY recipients. Conclusions about previously exposed vaccinees are limited because only five to seven AZD1222 recipients were SARS-CoV-2 seropositive at baseline. Because no samples from the day 14 peak response were available, repertoires could be characterized only after the peak T cell response. Vaccine-associated CD4 TCRs spanned the whole spike protein, with dominant responses in regions 160-218 and 743-854. Participants were mostly white British, with more females than males. The authors suggested clonal diversity may have been underestimated. Reportedly, almost half of the unique spike-specific TCRs recognized epitopes lying outside the regions that are mutated in the B.1.351 and B.1.1.7 variants. The 56-69-year group was small, and its depth increase did not reach significance, likely because of low power.

Explained via the paper, the time point label denotes: about 28 days (+/-7) after the second vaccine dose. Because spike-specific TCR depth and breadth did not differ between the two schedules, AZD1222 recipients who got a second dose at roughly 4 weeks were pooled with those who got a second dose at roughly 12 weeks. The vaccinee samples were drawn from two UK trials, COV001 and COV002, one of which was a single-blind randomized controlled phase 2/3 trial testing AZD1222 (ChAdOx1 nCoV-19) in healthy adults. For TCRbeta chain sequencing, PBMC samples were collected from trial participants at day 0 and at day 28 after the second dose. The CDR3 regions of human TCRbeta chains were subjected to immunosequencing. The paper's data handling went like this. TCRs in the repertoires were matched against a reference library of SARS-CoV-2-specific TCRs that had been generated with the MIRA antigen-specificity platform. Breadth was defined as the fraction of unique TCRs that were SARS-CoV-2-associated. Depth was defined as the fraction of total T cells that were SARS-CoV-2-associated. Using the MIRA data, each spike-specific TCR was mapped to the spike region that the TCR reacts to and placed in a CD4 or CD8 class. Log10-transformed breadth and depth values were compared by one-way ANOVA with Sidak's multiple comparisons tests. The clones in this table, taken by TCRdb from immuneACCESS, are in-frame only. Not every clone is retained; where verified, under half of the shortfall comes from an unresolved V gene, and the cause of the rest is unknown. The V and J calls and the clone size are those of that table, but D and trimming were determined from the DNA. The sample yields tens of thousands of clones; approximately 85% were counted once. The biggest ten clones account for around 10% of the sample.

Clipping removes 3 bases from V and 1 base from J, with 4 as the unmatched junction base count. Counted from cysteine to phenylalanine, this CDR3 has 15 amino acids. The entry retains the CDR3 DNA only, 45 bases that are in frame from base 1. Looking up the germline V gene (reference sequence) yields CDR1 LNHDA and CDR2 SQIVND. The receptor comes from an adult who received the AZD1222 COVID-19 vaccine. Here the chain combines TRBV19 and TRBJ2-7; the junction holds 9 bases that match TRBD2. The sequencing here drew on peripheral blood, taken 28 days after the second AZD1222 dose. The CDR3 sequence is CASSMSSGRSYEQYF. The nucleotides read TGTGCCAGTAGTATGTCGAGCGGGAGGTCCTACGAGCAGTACTTC. Here the CDR3 is joined to the reference TRBV19 and TRBJ2-7 genes, and the full variable domain is: DGGITQSPKYLFRKEGQNVTLSCEQNLNHDAMYWYRQDPGQGLRLIYYSQIVNDFQKGDIAEGYSVSREKKESFPLTVTSAQKNPTAFYLCASSMSSGRSYEQYFGPGTRLTVT.